Each of the 10 T cell receptor beta chains below was sequenced from the same sample in a study of T cells after yellow fever vaccination. A single record per CDR3 protein comes from TCRdb applying MiXCR to the 5' RACE reads. The repertoire holds hundreds of thousands of distinct CDR3 sequences, with approximately 10% as singletons. The specimen comprised CD4+ T cells sorted from PBMCs, sampled 5 days after the yellow fever booster vaccination. Receptor source: a man between 18 and 35 years old who received the YFV17D yellow fever vaccine.

The CDR3 DNA follows: TGCAGTGCCCCCCGGGTTATGAACACTGAAGCTTTCTTT. Amino acid sequence: CSAPRVMNTEAFF. The chain employs TRBV20-1 and TRBJ1-1, with D unresolved. Germline-derived CDR1 and CDR2 are DFQATT and SNEGSKA (reference sequence). The CDR3 runs 13 residues. Deletions cut 6 bases from V and 0 bases from J, with 11 bases between.

J is TRBJ1-3 and V is TRBV2; D perhaps matches TRBD1 (5 bases). V was shortened by 6 bases and J by 6 bases, with 21 bases between the two germline ends. The CDR3 has 16 residues. Looked up from germline, CDR1 is SNHLY and CDR2 is FYNNEI. The CDR3 DNA reads TGTGCCAGCAGACCCTGGTCGGGGCGGTTGATAAACACCATATATTTT. Translating gives CASRPWSGRLINTIYF.

This clonotype turned up a few times. The chain is built from TRBV6-2 or TRBV6-3 and TRBJ2-7; the D gene is possibly TRBD1 (6 bases). The CDR3 runs 15 residues. V shed 6 bases and J shed 6 bases, with 21 bases lying between them. CDR1 and CDR2 from the germline V gene are MNHEY and SVGEGT. The CDR3 here is CASRRQGTLTGEQYF. Here the CDR3 DNA reads TGTGCCAGCAGGCGTCAAGGGACATTAACGGGCGAGCAGTACTTC.

The chain uses TRBV5-4 and TRBJ2-1; 9 bases agree with TRBD2. Germline CDR1 is SGHNT and CDR2 is YYREEE (reference sequence). CDR3 length equals 17 residues. J gave up 4 bases and V 7 bases, and 15 bases lay outside the gene matches. The CDR3 DNA reads as TGTGCCAGCCACCCAGGGGTAGCGGGGGCTATTTACAATGAGCAGTTCTTC. This sequence encodes CASHPGVAGAIYNEQFF.

J is TRBJ2-7 and V is TRBV11-2, with D uncertain. The CDR3 length is 15 residues. The V and J ends lost 0 bases and 0 bases respectively, with 9 bases between them. The germline CDR1 and CDR2 sequences are SGHAT and FQNNGV. The CDR3 sequence: CASSLDPKPSYEQYF. The CDR3 region has the DNA TGTGCCAGCAGCTTAGACCCCAAGCCCTCCTACGAGCAGTACTTC.

The chain links TRBV6-6 to TRBJ2-1, with D perhaps TRBD2 (6 bases). This CDR3 has 16 amino acids. Germline-derived CDR1 and CDR2 are MNHNY and SVGAGI (reference sequence). Trimming shortened V by 1 base and J by 0 bases, and 10 bases separated the two germline ends. The CDR3 loop reads CASSYLSTSSYNEQFF. CDR3 coding DNA: TGTGCCAGCAGTTACTTGTCGACTAGCTCCTACAATGAGCAGTTCTTC.

This clonotype was picked up a small number of times. The chain has TRBV7-8 and TRBJ2-1, with TRBD1 matching 10 bases. CDR3 length: 16 residues. J gave up 7 bases and V 4 bases, and 10 bases lay outside the gene matches. Germline CDR1 SGHVS, CDR2 FQNEAQ. The CDR3 spells CASSSLRGQGLNEQFF. CDR3 bases: TGTGCCAGCAGCTCTCTGAGGGGACAGGGGTTAAATGAGCAGTTCTTC.

This clonotype was picked up many times. This chain links TRBV5-1 with TRBJ2-5; tentative D call: TRBD2 (5 bases). Trimming stripped 4 bases from V and 7 bases from J, with 20 bases between. The CDR3 length is 15 residues. Germline V gene sequence: CDR1 SGHRS, CDR2 YFSETQ. The CDR3 loop reads CASSEILETIGTQYF. In nucleotides, the CDR3 is TGCGCCAGCAGCGAAATACTAGAAACGATTGGGACCCAGTACTTC.

The V and J genes are TRBV4-1 and TRBJ2-5; 8 bases are shared with TRBD1. The trim removed 6 bases at V and 1 base at J, leaving 7 bases unmatched. The CDR3 consists of 15 residues. Germline CDR1 reads MGHRA; CDR2 reads YSYEKL. In nucleotides, the CDR3 is TGCGCCAGCAGAGACAGGGGTGGGAGCCAAGAGACCCAGTACTTC. Its translation: CASRDRGGSQETQYF.

This clonotype was counted between two and nine times. The rearrangement joins TRBV5-6 to TRBJ2-7; D remains unclear. The CDR3 totals 16 residues. With 0 bases removed from V and 1 base from J, the gap between germline ends came to 14 bases. CDR1 is SGHDT and CDR2 is YYEEEE in the germline V gene. CDR3 protein: CASSLAYSSDSYEQYF. CDR3 coding DNA: TGTGCCAGCAGCTTGGCGTACTCTTCGGATTCCTACGAGCAGTACTTC. The full variable domain, with the rest looked up from reference TRBV5-6 and TRBJ2-7, is DAGVTQSPTHLIKTRGQQVTLRCSPKSGHDTVSWYQQALGQGPQFIFQYYEEEERQRGNFPDRFSGHQFPNYSSELNVNALLLGDSALYLCASSLAYSSDSYEQYFGPGTRLTVT.